Sequencing of this T cell receptor (beta chain) was carried out in a study of T cells after yellow fever vaccination. General observations from the study: One caveat is that FACS-sorted repertoires could contain abundant clonotypes contaminating from the bulk population.

Worth noting for this clonotype: Its antigen remains unidentified.

TCRdb used MiXCR to reprocess the 5' RACE reads, holding one entry per CDR3 protein. This sample has roughly 250,000 distinct CDR3 sequences, with approximately 12% found just once. From germline, CDR1 is SGHRS and CDR2 YFSETQ. This CDR3 is built from 15 residues. V lost 0 bases to trimming and J lost 0 bases, with 9 bases between them. Specimen: CD4+ T cells sorted from PBMCs, collected 45 days after the yellow fever booster vaccination. This clonotype was obtained from a man younger than 45 who received the YFV17D yellow fever vaccine. The rearrangement joins TRBV5-1 to TRBJ2-5; D is unresolved. CDR3 nucleotide sequence: TGCGCCAGCAGCTTGGGCCCAACAGACCAAGAGACCCAGTACTTC. Its protein is CASSLGPTDQETQYF.